The clone carrying this T cell receptor (beta chain) appeared a few times. The table came from immunoSEQ multiplex PCR; TCRdb's copy has only in-frame clones and leaves some out. The data contain 11,000 to 15,000 clones, approximately 90% of them seen just once; the ten biggest clones take up around 5.3%. The CDR3 has 12 residues. Germline V gene sequence: CDR1 SNHLY, CDR2 FYNNEI. The V end lost 4 bases, the J end lost 4 bases, and 7 bases lay between the germline ends. Time point reported: week 3, after first cycle of checkpoint inhibitor. Disease control meant complete response, partial response or stable disease at 12 weeks. This sample is drawn from a study of blood T cell dynamics during melanoma immunotherapy.

The chain employs TRBV2 and TRBJ1-2, with D unclear. This clonotype was obtained from a human donor with melanoma. The input for sequencing was blood, taken from a patient treated with checkpoint blockade. CDR3 sequence (DNA): TGTGCCAGCAGTGTAACGGCCTATGGCTACACCTTC. It specifies CASSVTAYGYTF.